This TCR beta chain appears in the sequencing data of a study of blood T cell repertoires in COVID-19 (dated by TCRdb to 2020 to 2022). Background for the entire study: Collaborator samples came from the United States, Italy and Spain and covered acute and convalescent phases of COVID-19. The prospective study material was composed of cDNA or gDNA derived from T cells, B-cell-depleted T cells, or PBMCs. Subjects who had been exposed to COVID-19, were actively infected with it, or had recovered from it provided the deeply sampled blood TCRbeta repertoires that made up the dataset. The repertoires were released in a freely available public database meant as a resource for research on the immune response to SARS-CoV-2. The samples were drawn from two sources: the first 160 participants of the ongoing ImmuneRACE study, and 1,200 or so subjects contributed by 6 global collaborators. Sample metadata almost always included a de-identified subject ID, COVID-19 status, age in years and sex. Where available, HLA class I and class II types were obtained from metadata supplied by the sample provider rather than from assay-based typing. What the authors observed across the whole study: The quantity of clinical and demographic metadata differed by source and by participant and was supplied without curation.

The CDR3 runs 14 amino acids, cysteine and phenylalanine included. Here the CDR3 DNA is all that survives: 42 bases in frame from base 1. CDR1 and CDR2 are read off the germline V gene as SGHRS and YFSETQ. The junction carries 14 bases between V and J, which are trimmed by 4 bases and 4 bases respectively. The immunoSEQ Assay, a bias-controlled multiplex PCR, was used to amplify TCRbeta CDR3 regions from genomic DNA. In the authors' own workflow: The number of nucleated cells in each sample was estimated from the amplification of reference gene primers within the assay. To quantify the absolute abundance of each unique TCRbeta CDR3 rearrangement, sequence reads were collapsed and filtered. For each sample, productive Simpson clonality was calculated as the square root of Simpson's diversity index across productive rearrangements. The immuneACCESS repertoire file appears here via TCRdb, limited to in-frame rearrangements. These files lack a portion of the clones; in checked studies, under half of the deficit traces to unresolved V genes, and the cause of the others is not known. The DNA gave D and trimming, while V, J and clone size come from that table. Counted in this sample were about 220,000 clones; approximately 86% of them appeared once. The ten largest clones take up roughly 3% of the sample.

Another Seattle source contributed samples from volunteer blood donors who had recovered from COVID-19. Each collaborating institution followed its own protocols to collect whole blood in K2EDTA tubes. For TCRbeta analysis, collaborator samples were shipped as frozen whole blood, as isolated PBMCs, or as DNA extracted from either sample type. Comment on this clone: The clone's antigen remains unknown. No per-base quality is available; no much larger clone lies one base away.

The chain is made from TRBV5-1 and TRBJ1-1; TRBD1 could be the D gene, as 5 bases match. The sequence came from a woman in her twenties or thirties who had recovered from COVID-19. Sequenced input: peripheral blood. CDR3 loop: CASSKSRDSTEAFF. The nucleotide sequence is TGCGCCAGCAGCAAGTCCAGGGATTCCACTGAAGCTTTCTTT. Reference TRBV5-1 and TRBJ1-1 proteins supply the regions before and after the CDR3; the full variable domain is: KAGVTQTPRYLIKTRGQQVTLSCSPISGHRSVSWYQQTPGQGLQFLFEYFSETQRNKGNFPGRFSGRQFSNSRSEMNVSTLELGDSALYLCASSKSRDSTEAFFGQGTRLTVV.